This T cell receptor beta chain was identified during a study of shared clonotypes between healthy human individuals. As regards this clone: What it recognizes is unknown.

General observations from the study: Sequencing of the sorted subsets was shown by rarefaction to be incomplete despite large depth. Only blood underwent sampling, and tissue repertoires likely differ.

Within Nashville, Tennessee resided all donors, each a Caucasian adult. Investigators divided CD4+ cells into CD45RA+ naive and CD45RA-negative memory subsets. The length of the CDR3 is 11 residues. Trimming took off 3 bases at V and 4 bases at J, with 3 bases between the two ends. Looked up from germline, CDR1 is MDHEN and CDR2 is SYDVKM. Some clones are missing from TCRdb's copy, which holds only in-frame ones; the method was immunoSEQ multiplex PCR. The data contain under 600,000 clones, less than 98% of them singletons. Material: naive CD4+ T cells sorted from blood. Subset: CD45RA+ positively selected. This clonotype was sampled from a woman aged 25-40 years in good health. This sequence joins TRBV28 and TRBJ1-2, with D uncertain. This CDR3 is CASSFRYGYTF. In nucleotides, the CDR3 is TGTGCCAGCAGTTTTCGCTATGGCTACACCTTC.